This T cell receptor (beta chain) was identified during a study of T cells in Graves' hyperthyroidism and ophthalmopathy. It was RNA transcripts that yielded the amplified TCR beta CDR3 regions. HTBI primers drove first-round RT-PCR of the TCR CDR3. Using its own MiXCR run on the multiplex PCR reads, TCRdb lists one record per CDR3 protein. Seen here are about 410,000 distinct CDR3 sequences, 14% to 15% observed once, and the top ten hold over 10%. This clonotype was picked up many times. CDR3 length: 15 amino acids. V gave up 4 bases and J gave up 0 bases, with 10 bases separating them. The V gene's germline CDR1 is LNHNV and CDR2 YYDKDF (reference sequence).

Material for sequencing was blood. The clonotype was recovered from a young man with Graves' ophthalmopathy. The chain combines TRBV15 with TRBJ2-1; no clear D gene. CDR3: CATSKDRYSYNEQFF. As DNA, the CDR3 is TGTGCCACCAGCAAAGATCGATACTCCTACAATGAGCAGTTCTTC.